Each of the 26 T cell receptor beta chains below was sequenced from the same sample in a study of regulatory T cells in long-lasting Graves disease (dated by TCRdb to about 2021). The method was multiplex PCR. TCRdb shows the sequencer as Illumina HiSeq 4000. To build TCR beta libraries, CDR3 regions were amplified by Arm-PCR using iRepertoire HTBI primers. The public reads were reanalyzed by TCRdb: fastp trimming at Q25, MiXCR alignment, in-frame beta chains only. Entries that share a CDR3 protein sequence are merged under the most common genes and DNA. This sample comprises some 330,000 distinct CDR3 sequences, approximately 12% of them detected only once. The ten largest clones capture 18% of the sample. The sample's time point label, in plain terms: newly diagnosed GD, antithyroid drugs for less than 3 months. For both TCR sequencing and RNA sequencing, RNA was extracted from PBMCs using TRIzol.

Another study also made use of these data, one on T cells in Graves' hyperthyroidism and ophthalmopathy.

The starting material was peripheral blood mononuclear cells (PBMCs), obtained at new diagnosis, from a patient treated with antithyroid drugs. Receptor source: a woman younger than 30 with Graves disease. Donor details come from another sample of the same person, matched by shared clones.

The V and J genes are TRBV20-1 and TRBJ2-4, with a weak D call TRBD1 (6 bases). V dropped 6 bases and J dropped 2 bases, with 17 bases sitting between them. The CDR3 extends over 15 amino acids. Germline V gene lookup returns CDR1 DFQATT and CDR2 SNEGSKA (reference sequence). This CDR3 reads CSAGDTLTTKNIQYF. CDR3 nucleotides: TGCAGTGCCGGGGACACCCTAACGACCAAAAACATTCAGTACTTC.

This clonotype was counted only a few times. The chain recombines TRBV28 with TRBJ1-1, with 8 bases aligning to TRBD1. The CDR3 length is 16 residues. Looked up from germline, CDR1 is MDHEN and CDR2 is SYDVKM. Trimming cost V 2 bases and J 3 bases; bases outside gene matches: 8. The CDR3 loop is CASSLQGAWRDTEAFF. CDR3 coding DNA: TGTGCCAGCAGTTTACAGGGGGCGTGGAGGGACACTGAAGCTTTCTTT.

This rearrangement joins TRBV6-1 to TRBJ2-2; D gene ambiguous. Trimming removed 7 bases at V and 3 bases at J, with 9 bases between. Germline CDR1 MNHNS, CDR2 SASEGT. The CDR3 totals 13 residues. The CDR3, as DNA: TGTGCCAGCATCCAAGAGGACACCGGGGAGCTGTTTTTT. Translation: CASIQEDTGELFF.

This clonotype was found a few times. This chain uses TRBV4-3 with TRBJ1-5; no clear D. The germline V gene has CDR1 LGHNA and CDR2 YSLEER. The CDR3 contains 15 residues. Trimming took off 0 bases at V and 4 bases at J, with 10 bases between the two ends. Here the CDR3 reads CASSQEARKNQPQHF. The DNA for the CDR3 is TGCGCCAGCAGCCAAGAAGCCAGAAAGAATCAGCCCCAGCATTTT.

In this sample, this clonotype turned up a few times. The V and J genes are TRBV19 and TRBJ2-7, with 12 nucleotides matching TRBD2. The CDR3 length is 15 residues. With 6 bases clipped from V and 2 bases from J, the junction kept 5 bases outside the gene matches. Germline lookup yields CDR1 LNHDA and CDR2 SQIVND (reference sequence). The CDR3 coding sequence is TGTGCCAGTAGCCTGACTAGCGGGAGTCCCTACGAGCAGTACTTC. Protein product: CASSLTSGSPYEQYF.

This chain's CDR3 is CASSYAHPGLAGTSYEQYF. The CDR3 bases are TGTGCCAGCAGTTACGCTCATCCGGGACTAGCGGGGACCTCCTACGAGCAGTACTTC. This chain uses TRBV6-9 with TRBJ2-7, with 13 bases aligning to TRBD2. With V trimmed by 3 bases and J by 0 bases, 11 bases remained unmatched. The length of the CDR3 is 19 residues. Germline CDR1 MNHGY, CDR2 SVAAGI.

This clonotype was detected ten times or more. The chain couples TRBV9 to TRBJ2-2; D is unresolved. V was shortened by 1 base and J by 0 bases, with 4 bases between the two germline ends. Germline loops: CDR1 SGDLS, CDR2 YYNGEE. The CDR3 is 14 residues long. CDR3 nucleotide sequence: TGTGCCAGCAGCGTACGATCGAACACCGGGGAGCTGTTTTTT. This sequence encodes CASSVRSNTGELFF.

This clonotype occurred many times. The chain recombines TRBV15 with TRBJ2-3; no reliable D call. This CDR3 contains 16 residues. Germline CDR1 and CDR2: LNHNV and YYDKDF (reference sequence). Trimming stripped 0 bases from V and 1 base from J, with 11 bases between. The CDR3 DNA follows: TGTGCCACCAGCAGAGATTTGAGCGCCGGCACAGATACGCAGTATTTT. Protein sequence: CATSRDLSAGTDTQYF.

Ten or more counts support this clonotype. The chain carries TRBV11-2 and TRBJ2-5, with D unclear. This CDR3 is built from 12 residues. Per germline, CDR1 SGHAT and CDR2 FQNNGV. Trimming took off 1 base at V and 9 bases at J, with 9 bases between the two ends. CDR3 sequence (DNA): TGTGCCAGCAGCTTAGGTAGAAACCCCCAGTACTTC. Residues: CASSLGRNPQYF.

This clonotype was seen repeatedly, ten times or more. V usage is TRBV18 and J usage is TRBJ2-5; D is unresolved. The CDR3 sequence is 12 residues long. V was trimmed by 3 bases and J by 1 base, leaving 3 bases between them. CDR1 KGHSH and CDR2 LQKENI come from the germline V gene. The CDR3 DNA reads TGTGCCAGCTCACCCTCCCAAGAGACCCAGTACTTC. Its translation: CASSPSQETQYF.

V and J are TRBV3-2 and TRBJ2-5; TRBD2 is the table's D call and was not checked against the DNA. TRBV3-2 corresponds to a pseudogene. The CDR3 sequence is 22 residues long. The CDR3 sequence: CASSQDSQTRLAGGSSVETQYF. The CDR3 DNA reads TGTGCCAGCAGCCAAGATTCCCAAACAAGACTAGCGGGGGGATCCAGCGTGGAGACCCAGTACTTC.

This clonotype was seen a handful of times. The chain recombines TRBV4-3 with TRBJ2-2; D unclear. The germline gives CDR1 LGHNA, CDR2 YSLEER. This CDR3 has 15 amino acids. V lost 0 bases and J 1 base, leaving 6 bases between the germline ends. Here the CDR3 DNA reads TGCGCCAGCAGCCAAGATTGGCTGAACACCGGGGAGCTGTTTTTT. Its protein product is CASSQDWLNTGELFF.

The chain recombines TRBV20-1 with TRBJ2-5, with 8 positions matching TRBD1. The CDR3 has 14 amino acids. Trimming at V came to 4 bases and at J to 4 bases, leaving 8 bases not matched to a gene. CDR1 and CDR2 (germline): DFQATT, SNEGSKA (reference sequence). This chain's CDR3 is CSAIGPQGAETQYF. The CDR3 nucleotides are TGCAGTGCTATTGGGCCTCAGGGGGCAGAGACCCAGTACTTC.

This clonotype was observed many times. This chain links TRBV6-2 or TRBV6-3 with TRBJ1-1; tentative D call: TRBD1 (5 bases). CDR3 length equals 11 residues. Between the trimmed V and J ends, which lost 5 bases and 7 bases, there was a span of 8 bases. In germline, CDR1 is MNHEY, CDR2 SVGEGT. CDR3: CASSGRGEAFF. DNA for the CDR3: TGTGCCAGCAGTGGGAGGGGTGAAGCTTTCTTT.

This clonotype was found many times. The rearrangement uses TRBV6-5 and TRBJ1-5; D gene unclear. The CDR3 loop spans 13 amino acids. The ends were cut back, 0 bases at V and 6 bases at J, with 6 bases in the middle. From germline, CDR1 is MNHEY and CDR2 SVGAGI. This CDR3 reads CASSYSRSQPQHF. The CDR3 DNA reads as TGTGCCAGCAGTTACTCGAGGAGTCAGCCCCAGCATTTT.

In its sample, this clonotype was seen many times. This sequence joins TRBV11-2 and TRBJ2-3; 9 positions agree with TRBD2. The germline gives CDR1 SGHAT, CDR2 FQNNGV. CDR3 length equals 17 residues. V gave up 5 bases and J gave up 0 bases; unmatched junction bases: 9. The CDR3 spells CASSQILAGASTDTQYF. CDR3 coding DNA: TGTGCCAGCAGCCAAATATTAGCGGGGGCTAGCACAGATACGCAGTATTTT.

This clonotype was observed a few times. With a much larger clone just one base away, this may be a read error. The conserved phenylalanine or tryptophan normally closing the CDR3 is absent here, so this likely arose from a read error. The chain combines TRBV7-9 with TRBJ2-1, with TRBD1 identical over 9 bases. The CDR3 contains 18 residues. Looked up from germline, CDR1 is SEHNR and CDR2 is FQNEAQ (reference sequence). V trimming: 3 bases; J trimming: 6 bases; junction bases outside the gene matches: 15. The CDR3 DNA reads as TGTGCCAGCAGCTTGGGGCTCCTCGGACAGGGGAAGTTCAATGAGCAGTTCCTC. Amino acids: CASSLGLLGQGKFNEQFL.

This clonotype was detected many times. The gene calls are TRBV24-1 and TRBJ1-2; D gene uncertain. Deletions cut 3 bases from V and 6 bases from J, with 19 bases between. CDR1 and CDR2 from the germline V gene are KGHDR and SFDVKD. This CDR3 is built from 16 residues. CDR3 sequence reads: CATSDATRTRDDGYTF. CDR3 DNA sequence: TGTGCCACCAGTGATGCCACCCGGACCCGGGATGATGGCTACACCTTC.

This clonotype was found a few times. The J gene is TRBJ2-7, the V gene TRBV28; 9 nucleotides match TRBD1. The germline gives CDR1 MDHEN, CDR2 SYDVKM. V was clipped by 6 bases and J by 3 bases; unmatched bases: 3. The CDR3 spans 13 residues. CDR3 sequence reads: CASRTTGGYEQYF. The CDR3 DNA sequence: TGTGCCAGCAGAACGACAGGGGGCTACGAGCAGTACTTC.

The chain combines TRBV10-3 with TRBJ2-3; TRBD2 aligns across 9 bases. This CDR3 has 15 amino acids. V lost 6 bases, J lost 1 base, and 5 bases stayed unmatched. Germline V gene sequence: CDR1 ENHRY, CDR2 SYGVKD. CDR3 region: CAIRAQRGGTDTQYF. DNA for the CDR3: TGTGCCATCAGGGCCCAGCGGGGGGGCACAGATACGCAGTATTTT.

Worth noting for this clonotype: A much larger clone sits a single nucleotide away, making a read error possible. The chain is built from TRBV7-9 and TRBJ1-1; D is ambiguous. CDR1 and CDR2 from the germline V gene are SEHNR and FQNEAQ (reference sequence). The CDR3 runs to 15 residues. CDR3 nucleotide sequence: TGTGCCAGCAGCTTTATCCTGAACGGGAACACTGAAGCTCTCTTT. This gives the protein CASSFILNGNTEALF.

This clonotype was detected only a few times. The V call is TRBV7-9, the J call TRBJ2-1; TRBD1 agrees at 7 bases. Germline CDR1 SEHNR, CDR2 FQNEAQ (reference sequence). The junction had 17 bases not matched to a gene; V was cut back by 5 bases and J by 4 bases. CDR3 length: 18 amino acids. CDR3 DNA sequence: TGTGCCAGCAGCCACCGGACAGGCGCCCCGGCCCCTTACAATGAGCAGTTCTTC. Amino acids: CASSHRTGAPAPYNEQFF.

This clonotype was recorded many times. The V gene is TRBV7-2, the J gene TRBJ2-7; D perhaps matches TRBD2 (6 bases). The germline V gene has CDR1 SGHTA and CDR2 FQGNSA. The CDR3 length is 17 residues. The V gene lost 5 bases and the J gene lost 4 bases, with 24 bases spanning the gap. This CDR3 is CASSRVGGTATSYEQYF. The DNA for the CDR3 is TGTGCCAGCAGCCGAGTGGGGGGAACTGCGACTTCGTACGAGCAGTACTTC.

This clonotype occurred many times. This chain joins TRBV28 and TRBJ2-2, with unresolved D. Trimming left V 6 bases short and J 3 bases short, with 8 bases between. Germline V CDR1 and CDR2: MDHEN, SYDVKM. The CDR3 runs 13 residues. Written as DNA, the CDR3 is TGTGCCAGCAGGCCCGGAGACACCGGGGAGCTGTTTTTT. This translates into CASRPGDTGELFF.

This clonotype was detected many times. The CDR3 nucleotides are TGTGCCATCAGCCGATTTGAGGCCCGACCGCTTAACTATGGCTACACCTTC. It translates to CAISRFEARPLNYGYTF. V and J are TRBV10-3 and TRBJ1-2; D not certain. Germline values: CDR1 ENHRY, CDR2 SYGVKD. This CDR3 contains 17 residues. V shed 6 bases and J shed 1 base, with 21 bases lying between them.

The sample holds many counts of this clonotype. Since no conserved phenylalanine or tryptophan closes the CDR3, a read error is the likely cause. The chain couples TRBV2 to TRBJ1-1; D not resolved. Germline V gives CDR1 SNHLY, CDR2 FYNNEI. The V end lost 5 bases, the J end lost 7 bases, and 11 bases lay between the germline ends. CDR3 length equals 12 residues. Written as DNA, the CDR3 is TGTGCCAGCAGTTCTACAGCGTATGAAGCTTTCTCT. This translates into CASSSTAYEAFS.